What follows describes a single T cell receptor (beta chain). Every patient experienced relapse after autologous stem cell transplantation, and brentuximab vedotin exposure varied. TCRdb keeps only in-frame clones here, not all; method: immunoSEQ multiplex PCR. The table records 35,000 to 40,000 clones, roughly 88% of them present only once. This sample is drawn from a study of PD-1 blockade in classical Hodgkin lymphoma. Study context: Intravenous nivolumab at 3 mg/kg was given to patients every 2 weeks.

The ends were cut back, 3 bases at V and 7 bases at J, with 9 bases in the middle. This CDR3 is 12 amino acids long. Germline V gene lookup returns CDR1 MDHEN and CDR2 SYDVKM. The origin of this receptor is a human donor with classical Hodgkin lymphoma. This rearrangement joins TRBV28 to TRBJ2-5; D assignment may be TRBD1 or TRBD2 (5 bases each). This specimen was peripheral blood mononuclear cells (PBMCs), taken before the second cycle of nivolumab. The CDR3 sequence is CASSFYGGTQYF. CDR3 DNA: TGTGCCAGCAGTTTCTATGGGGGGACCCAGTACTTC.